A selection of T cell receptor beta chains follows, all from one sample in a study of blood T cell repertoires in COVID-19. Measured with immunoSEQ multiplex PCR; TCRdb has only the in-frame clones, and not every one. The table records approximately 220,000 clones, 85% to 90% of them present only once. Material: peripheral blood. These receptors were collected from a man in his fifties with acute or convalescent COVID-19. Each CDR3 is given with its conserved first and last residue. D genes are given only for firm matches. Clone size is shown for a subset of rows, as once, few, many or a class of expanded clone.

d_call,j_call,v_call,clone_size,cdr3_aa,cdr3_nt
TRBD1,TRBJ1-1,TRBV18,.,CASSPTGGFTEAFF,TGTGCCAGCTCACCGACAGGGGGTTTTACTGAAGCTTTCTTT
.,TRBJ1-2,TRBV4-1,.,CASGGDYYGYTF,TGCGCCTCGGGGGGGGATTACTATGGCTACACCTTC
TRBD1,TRBJ2-7,TRBV11-2,.,CASSPQGLGTYEQYF,TGTGCCAGCAGCCCACAGGGGCTGGGGACCTACGAGCAGTACTTC
.,TRBJ1-1,TRBV29-1,few,CSVEQGGYTEAFF,TGCAGCGTTGAACAGGGAGGGTACACTGAAGCTTTCTTT
TRBD1,TRBJ1-5,TRBV4-1,.,CASSQRTGSNQPQHF,TGCGCCAGCAGCCAACGGACAGGAAGCAATCAGCCCCAGCATTTT
TRBD1,TRBJ1-1,TRBV9,.,CASSPTGGNTEAFF,TGTGCCAGCAGCCCCACAGGGGGGAACACTGAAGCTTTCTTT
.,TRBJ1-3,TRBV7-8,.,CASSLSGNTIYF,TGTGCCAGCAGCTTATCGGGAAACACCATATATTTT
.,TRBJ1-2,TRBV2,.,CASSGQVPYGYTF,TGTGCCAGCAGTGGGCAGGTCCCTTATGGCTACACCTTC
.,TRBJ1-4,TRBV3-1/TRBV3-2,.,CASSPIAREKLFF,TGTGCCAGCAGCCCGATTGCGAGGGAAAAACTGTTTTTT
.,TRBJ1-2,TRBV5-1,.,CASSLGARNYGYTF,TGCGCCAGCAGCTTGGGGGCTCGGAACTATGGCTACACCTTC
TRBD2,TRBJ2-5,TRBV5-1,.,CASSLVAGMETQYF,TGCGCCAGCAGCTTGGTAGCGGGGATGGAGACCCAGTACTTC
TRBD1,TRBJ1-1,TRBV5-1,once,CASSGGQGSTEAFF,TGCGCCAGCAGCGGCGGACAGGGAAGTACTGAAGCTTTCTTT
.,TRBJ1-2,TRBV4-2,.,CASSHGGGSYGYTF,TGTGCCAGCAGCCACGGTGGGGGCAGCTATGGCTACACCTTC
TRBD1,TRBJ2-1,TRBV2,.,CASSHDRGGRNEQFF,TGTGCCAGCAGTCACGACAGGGGAGGACGGAATGAGCAGTTCTTC
.,TRBJ2-4,TRBV4-1,.,CASSQGALGRAKNIQYF,TGCGCCAGCAGCCAAGGGGCCTTAGGAAGAGCCAAAAACATTCAGTACTTC
TRBD2,TRBJ2-7,TRBV5-5,.,CASSSGGTSSYEQYF,TGTGCCAGCAGTTCCGGGGGGACCAGCTCCTACGAGCAGTACTTC
.,TRBJ1-2,TRBV30,.,CAWSVVTTGYTF,TGTGCCTGGAGTGTGGTTACTACTGGCTACACCTTC
.,TRBJ1-1,TRBV27,.,CASSSFSTGNTEAFF,TGTGCCAGCAGCTCCTTCTCGACAGGGAACACTGAAGCTTTCTTT
.,TRBJ1-3,TRBV7-9,.,CASRTDRHSGNTIYF,TGTGCCAGCCGAACCGACAGACACTCTGGAAACACCATATATTTT
TRBD1,TRBJ1-5,TRBV7-8,.,CASNPTRDRKNQPQHF,TGTGCCAGCAACCCGACCCGGGACAGGAAGAATCAGCCCCAGCATTTT
TRBD1,TRBJ2-7,TRBV5-6,once,CASSLLDRSYEQYF,TGTGCCAGCAGCCTATTGGACAGGAGCTACGAGCAGTACTTC
.,TRBJ2-7,TRBV3-1/TRBV3-2,.,CASSQSSYEQYF,TGTGCCAGCAGCCAGAGCTCCTACGAGCAGTACTTC
.,TRBJ2-5,TRBV19,.,CASSTRLQETQYF,TGTGCCAGTAGTACCCGACTCCAAGAGACCCAGTACTTC
.,TRBJ1-3,TRBV7-2,.,CASSLGSQTRNTIYF,TGTGCCAGCAGCTTAGGGAGCCAGACTAGAAACACCATATATTTT
.,TRBJ2-3,TRBV18,.,CASSGRLLALPQIRGGTDTQYF,TGTGCCAGCTCAGGACGTCTCCTTGCTTTACCACAAATACGGGGTGGCACAGATACGCAGTATTTT
TRBD2,TRBJ2-1,TRBV6-5,.,CASGRGTNEQFF,TGTGCCAGCGGGCGGGGGACCAATGAGCAGTTCTTC
TRBD1,TRBJ1-5,TRBV19,.,CASSVGQSWQPQHF,TGTGCCAGTAGTGTGGGACAGTCCTGGCAGCCCCAGCATTTT
.,TRBJ2-1,TRBV6-5,.,CASIRGLGYNEQFF,TGTGCCAGCATCAGGGGCCTAGGGTACAATGAGCAGTTCTTC
.,TRBJ1-4,TRBV6-1,few,CASRGGEKLFF,TGTGCCAGCAGGGGAGGTGAAAAACTGTTTTTT
TRBD1,TRBJ1-5,TRBV6-5,.,CASRDSSNQPQHF,TGTGCCAGCCGGGACAGCTCCAATCAGCCCCAGCATTTT
.,TRBJ1-2,TRBV7-6,.,CASSPDLYGYTF,TGTGCCAGCAGCCCGGACTTATATGGCTACACCTTC
.,TRBJ2-2,TRBV19,.,CASSMEQRRNTGELFF,TGTGCCAGTAGTATGGAGCAGAGGAGGAACACCGGGGAGCTGTTTTTT
TRBD1,TRBJ2-7,TRBV7-9,.,CASSLGQGVNEQYF,TGTGCCAGCAGCCTGGGACAGGGGGTTAACGAGCAGTACTTC
.,TRBJ1-5,TRBV25-1,.,CASSGRGLYQPQHF,TGTGCCAGCAGTGGAAGGGGTTTATATCAGCCCCAGCATTTT
TRBD2,TRBJ2-7,TRBV15,.,CATSRDRTSGGVHEQYF,TGTGCCACCAGCAGAGATCGGACTAGCGGGGGAGTCCACGAGCAGTACTTC
.,TRBJ1-4,TRBV18,.,CASSEQVKGATNEKLFF,TGTGCCAGCTCAGAACAGGTGAAGGGGGCAACTAATGAAAAACTGTTTTTT
TRBD1,TRBJ1-1,TRBV12-3/TRBV12-4,.,CASRTTGMESAFF,TGTGCCAGCAGGACGACAGGGATGGAGAGTGCTTTCTTT
TRBD2,TRBJ2-1,TRBV5-1,.,CASSLWGGSYNEQFF,TGCGCCAGCAGCTTGTGGGGGGGCTCCTACAATGAGCAGTTCTTC
.,TRBJ1-5,TRBV6-5,.,CASSSSGNQPQHF,.
.,TRBJ2-3,TRBV5-1,.,CASSHGQSTDTQYF,TGCGCCAGCAGCCACGGACAGAGCACAGATACGCAGTATTTT
.,TRBJ1-4,TRBV5-1,few,CASSLSAGEKLFF,TGCGCCAGCAGCTTGTCCGCGGGTGAAAAACTGTTTTTT
TRBD1,TRBJ1-2,TRBV5-1,.,CASSPDQGVSYTF,TGCGCCAGCAGCCCCGATCAGGGGGTGAGCTACACCTTC
.,TRBJ1-6,TRBV5-1,.,CASSLGQTNSPLHF,TGCGCCAGCAGCTTGGGACAGACTAATTCACCCCTCCACTTT
.,TRBJ1-1,TRBV20-1,.,CSASPRGTEAFF,TGCAGTGCTAGTCCCCGGGGCACTGAAGCTTTCTTT
TRBD1,TRBJ1-4,TRBV19,.,CASRPGQGNEKLFF,TGTGCCAGCCGACCGGGACAGGGAAATGAAAAACTGTTTTTT